The T cell receptor beta chain under discussion was sequenced for a study of neurological immune-mediated disorders. Losses at the gene ends were 4 bases for V and 5 bases for J; bases not matched to a gene: 10. Germline CDR1 DFQATT, CDR2 SNEGSKA (reference sequence). The CDR3 contains 14 residues. Over 190 million TCR-beta sequences from 15-18 subjects were obtained in each sequencing run. Using its own MiXCR run on the 5' RACE reads, TCRdb lists one record per CDR3 protein. The sample yields approximately 38,000 distinct CDR3 sequences, roughly 2.5% seen once. Whole-study results and caveats: Multiple sclerosis was found to have the least TCR clonal expansion, below healthy controls, and HTLV-1-associated myelopathy the most.

Unsorted libraries came from 2 million PBMCs stored at -80 °C. Many counts were recorded for this clonotype. The antigen remains unidentified. The sample was PBMCs. This sequence was found in a man aged 50-59 years with multiple sclerosis. V usage is TRBV20-1 and J usage is TRBJ1-1, with 7 bases lining up with TRBD1. This CDR3 reads CSATPGQVMTEAFF. As DNA, the CDR3 is TGCAGTGCTACCCCTGGACAGGTTATGACTGAAGCTTTCTTT.